The 23 T cell receptor beta chains reported below all come from one sample, sequenced in a study of blood T cell repertoires in COVID-19. TCRdb's copy holds only in-frame clones and misses some; the assay was immunoSEQ multiplex PCR. The sample shows some 210,000 clones, over 80% of them seen only once. Specimen: PBMCs or T cells enriched from blood (not recorded which). Every receptor here comes from a man between 18 and 29 years old with acute COVID-19.

The table lists this clone with a count of one. This chain connects TRBV28 to TRBJ2-2; D is possibly TRBD2 (6 bases). Trimming shortened V by 4 bases and J by 4 bases, and 13 bases separated the two germline ends. Germline CDR1 is MDHEN and CDR2 is SYDVKM. This CDR3 comprises 15 residues. In nucleotides, the CDR3 is TGTGCCAGCAGTTCCCTCGGAGGGACCACCGGGGAGCTGTTTTTT. As protein: CASSSLGGTTGELFF.

The chain carries TRBV7-2 and TRBJ2-5, with D maybe TRBD2 (6 bases). This CDR3 has 14 residues. V was shortened by 1 base and J by 5 bases, with 11 bases between the two germline ends. In germline, CDR1 is SGHTA, CDR2 FQGNSA. CDR3 protein: CASSLVGGAETQYF. Here the CDR3 DNA reads TGTGCCAGCAGCTTAGTGGGGGGAGCGGAGACCCAGTACTTC.

The J gene is TRBJ2-7, the V gene TRBV7-2; 15 positions agree with TRBD2. J was trimmed by 2 bases and V by 6 bases; bases with no gene match: 5. The CDR3 length is 16 residues. The V gene's germline CDR1 is SGHTA and CDR2 FQGNSA. This CDR3 reads CASRKGLAGGPYEQYF. The CDR3 DNA reads as TGTGCCAGCAGGAAGGGACTAGCGGGAGGTCCCTACGAGCAGTACTTC.

The chain has TRBV2 and TRBJ1-2; D unresolved. The germline CDR1 and CDR2 sequences are SNHLY and FYNNEI. There are 13 residues in the CDR3. The germline V and J ends were trimmed by 5 bases and 7 bases, with 14 bases remaining between them. The CDR3 sequence: CASSPDFRFGYTF. CDR3 nucleotide sequence: TGTGCCAGCAGTCCGGACTTTCGCTTTGGCTACACCTTC.

The CDR3 region has the DNA TGTGCCAGAAGCCCCGAGGAGTCCTACGAGCAGTACTTC. Its translation is CARSPEESYEQYF. V gene TRBV5-3 combines with J gene TRBJ2-7; D is unclear. TRBV5-3 is recorded as an ORF, its role being uncertain. Trimming stripped 4 bases from V and 1 base from J, with 9 bases between. This CDR3 contains 13 residues.

The genes are TRBV4-1 and TRBJ2-7; maybe TRBD1 (5 bases). CDR3 length equals 16 residues. Trimming removed 2 bases at V and 5 bases at J, with 19 bases between. Germline V gives CDR1 MGHRA, CDR2 YSYEKL. CDR3 bases: TGCGCCAGCAGCCAAACAGGTATACCGGGTTTGGACGAGCAGTACTTC. Protein product: CASSQTGIPGLDEQYF.

This sequence joins TRBV19 and TRBJ2-3, with 12 bases aligning to TRBD2. V lost 4 bases and J lost 4; bases outside the gene matches: 6. In germline, CDR1 is LNHDA, CDR2 SQIVND (reference sequence). This CDR3 spans 16 amino acids. The CDR3 is CASSRGLAGGADTQYF. Here the CDR3 DNA reads TGTGCCAGTAGTAGGGGGCTAGCGGGAGGGGCAGATACGCAGTATTTT. Based on the CDR3 plus reference TRBV19 and TRBJ2-3, the full variable domain is DGGITQSPKYLFRKEGQNVTLSCEQNLNHDAMYWYRQDPGQGLRLIYYSQIVNDFQKGDIAEGYSVSREKKESFPLTVTSAQKNPTAFYLCASSRGLAGGADTQYFGPGTRLTVL.

This clone was counted a few times. This chain connects TRBV5-8 to TRBJ2-7; the match to TRBD1 covers 8 bases. The germline V gene encodes CDR1 SGHTS and CDR2 YDEGEE. The CDR3 totals 14 residues. Trimming removed 4 bases from V and 3 bases from J; junction bases left unmatched: 6. CDR3 in amino acids: CASSPPDRDYEQYF. CDR3 sequence (DNA): TGTGCCAGCAGCCCCCCGGACAGGGACTACGAGCAGTACTTC.

The rearrangement joins TRBV2 to TRBJ2-1; 9 nucleotides match TRBD2. The CDR3 length is 14 residues. V shed 8 bases and J 5 bases; nucleotides not matched to a gene: 7. Germline loops: CDR1 SNHLY, CDR2 FYNNEI. CDR3 sequence reads: CASQASSGNNEQFF. The CDR3 bases are TGTGCCAGCCAGGCGTCTAGCGGGAACAATGAGCAGTTCTTC.

This clone was detected only once. The chain combines TRBV18 with TRBJ1-6, with D unresolved. CDR1 is KGHSH, CDR2 LQKENI, per germline. V lost 3 bases, J lost 4 bases, and 16 bases lay in between. There are 17 residues in the CDR3. The CDR3 is CASSPQPGIPYNSPLHF. CDR3 nucleotides: TGTGCCAGCTCACCCCAGCCGGGGATCCCTTATAATTCACCCCTCCACTTT.

V usage is TRBV4-3 and J usage is TRBJ2-2; 11 bases fit TRBD2. Germline V gene sequence: CDR1 LGHNA, CDR2 YSLEER. J gave up 5 bases and V 0 bases, and 8 bases lay outside the gene matches. CDR3 length: 18 amino acids. CDR3 sequence reads: CASSQDRLLAGGTGELFF. Written as DNA, the CDR3 is TGCGCCAGCAGCCAAGACCGGTTGCTAGCGGGAGGAACCGGGGAGCTGTTTTTT.

The genes are TRBV7-9 and TRBJ1-1; 8 bases agree with TRBD1. The CDR3 length is 16 residues. Trimming at V came to 4 bases and at J to 3 bases, leaving 10 bases not matched to a gene. Germline CDR1 is SEHNR and CDR2 is FQNEAQ (reference sequence). CDR3 region: CASSSRDRGVDTEAFF. The CDR3 bases are TGTGCCAGCAGCTCCCGAGACAGGGGAGTGGACACTGAAGCTTTCTTT.

The V and J genes are TRBV7-2 and TRBJ2-1; weak D call: TRBD2 (5 bases). The CDR3 consists of 16 residues. Germline CDR1 is SGHTA and CDR2 is FQGNSA. Trimming removed 1 base at V and 1 base at J, with 11 bases between. The CDR3 loop reads CASSLDGEYSYNEQFF. The CDR3 nucleotides are TGTGCCAGCAGCTTAGACGGGGAGTATTCCTACAATGAGCAGTTCTTC.

The chain joins TRBV6-2 or TRBV6-3 to TRBJ2-1; 7 bases line up with TRBD2. Germline CDR1 is MNHEY and CDR2 is SVGEGT. The CDR3 is 16 residues long. The V gene end was trimmed by 6 bases and the J gene end by 4 bases; junction bases not matched to a gene: 12. CDR3 residues: CASSPWGGESYNEQFF. The DNA of the CDR3 is TGTGCCAGCAGCCCCTGGGGAGGGGAAAGTTACAATGAGCAGTTCTTC.

This chain uses TRBV3-1 (or the pseudogene TRBV3-2) with TRBJ1-1, with D hard to call. V was shortened by 1 base and J by 8 bases, with 8 bases between the two germline ends. CDR3 length: 12 amino acids. Looked up from germline, CDR1 is LGHDT and CDR2 is YNNKEL (reference sequence). The CDR3 DNA reads as TGTGCCAGCAGCCAAGGGAGGGCGGAAGCTTTCTTT. Residues: CASSQGRAEAFF.

The chain links TRBV29-1 to TRBJ1-2, with 10 positions matching TRBD1. Per germline, CDR1 SQVTM and CDR2 ANQGSEA. The CDR3 covers 11 residues. Trimming at V came to 6 bases and at J to 7 bases, leaving 2 bases not matched to a gene. CDR3 nucleotide sequence: TGCAGCGTCGGGGACAGGGGTGGCTACACCTTC. It translates to CSVGDRGGYTF.

The rearrangement uses TRBV5-4 and TRBJ2-7, with 9 bases lining up with TRBD2. This CDR3 has 15 amino acids. Germline V gene sequence: CDR1 SGHNT, CDR2 YYREEE (reference sequence). V trimming: 3 bases; J trimming: 0 bases; junction bases outside the gene matches: 4. The CDR3 DNA follows: TGTGCCAGCAGCTCCCTGACTAGCGGCTCCTACGAGCAGTACTTC. Translation: CASSSLTSGSYEQYF.

The J gene is TRBJ1-2, the V gene TRBV5-1; D may be TRBD1 (5 bases). V gave up 4 bases and J gave up 0 bases, with 22 bases separating them. Germline CDR1 and CDR2: SGHRS and YFSETQ. The CDR3 totals 18 residues. The chain's CDR3 is CASSHQVGQVGSNYGYTF. The CDR3, as DNA: TGCGCCAGCAGCCATCAGGTGGGGCAGGTGGGATCTAACTATGGCTACACCTTC.

CDR3 in DNA: TGTGCCAGCAGTGTGGGGAGCTATCAGCCCCAGCATTTT. It translates to CASSVGSYQPQHF. The rearrangement uses TRBV12-3 or TRBV12-4 and TRBJ1-5, with unresolved D. CDR3 length equals 13 residues. Trimming removed 5 bases at V and 5 bases at J, with 10 bases between.

J is TRBJ1-6 and V is TRBV19; perhaps TRBD1 as D (5 bases). V shed 4 bases and J shed 7 bases, with 11 bases lying between them. The CDR3 totals 14 residues. The germline V gene encodes CDR1 LNHDA and CDR2 SQIVND (reference sequence). Here the CDR3 reads CASSTRDQNSPLHF. The DNA of the CDR3 is TGTGCCAGTAGTACCAGGGATCAAAATTCACCCCTCCACTTT.

The gene calls are TRBV10-3 and TRBJ2-1; weak D call: TRBD2 (6 bases). CDR1 ENHRY and CDR2 SYGVKD come from the germline V gene. V lost 6 bases and J lost 8, with 17 bases in between. The CDR3 is 14 residues long. In DNA form, the CDR3 reads TGTGCCATCAGGACCGGGAGTGGGGGTGATGAGCAGTTCTTC. Translation: CAIRTGSGGDEQFF.

This chain connects TRBV27 to TRBJ2-2, with a possible D match to TRBD1 (6 bases). Germline-derived CDR1 and CDR2 are MNHEY and SMNVEV (reference sequence). V gave up 7 bases and J gave up 6 bases, with 15 bases separating them. The CDR3 length is 14 residues. CDR3 in DNA: TGTGCCAGCACCCCAGGGGCTGGTGCCGGGGAGCTGTTTTTT. Protein: CASTPGAGAGELFF.

This clone was counted only a few times. The gene calls are TRBV4-2 and TRBJ1-1; 11 positions match TRBD1. J was trimmed by 6 bases and V by 3 bases; bases with no gene match: 6. CDR1 LGHNA and CDR2 YNFKEQ come from the germline V gene. CDR3 length: 15 residues. The CDR3 spells CASSHPGQGAAEAFF. The CDR3 DNA reads TGTGCCAGCAGCCACCCAGGACAGGGGGCGGCTGAAGCTTTCTTT.